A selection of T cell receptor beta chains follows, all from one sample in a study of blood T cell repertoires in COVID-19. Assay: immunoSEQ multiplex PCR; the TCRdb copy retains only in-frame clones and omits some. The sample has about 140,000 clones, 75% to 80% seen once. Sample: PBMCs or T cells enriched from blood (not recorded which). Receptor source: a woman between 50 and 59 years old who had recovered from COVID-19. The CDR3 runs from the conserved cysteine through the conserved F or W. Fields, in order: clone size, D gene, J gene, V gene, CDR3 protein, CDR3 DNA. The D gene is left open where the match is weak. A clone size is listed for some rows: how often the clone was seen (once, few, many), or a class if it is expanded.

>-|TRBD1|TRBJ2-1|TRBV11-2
CASSLDRVSNEQFF
TGTGCCAGCAGCTTGGACAGGGTAAGCAATGAGCAGTTCTTC
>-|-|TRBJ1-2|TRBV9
CASSVAWRGTGGYTF
TGTGCCAGCAGCGTAGCTTGGCGGGGGACGGGTGGCTACACCTTC
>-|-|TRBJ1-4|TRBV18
CASSPSPVTDRINEKLFF
TGTGCCAGCTCACCCTCTCCCGTCACTGACAGGATTAATGAAAAACTGTTTTTT
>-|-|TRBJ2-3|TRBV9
CASSVLAGRDTQYF
TGTGCCAGCAGCGTTCTGGCGGGACGAGATACGCAGTATTTT
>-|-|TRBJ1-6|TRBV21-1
CASSPGQSYSPLHF
TGTGCCAGCAGCCCGGGACAGTCTTATTCACCCCTCCACTTT
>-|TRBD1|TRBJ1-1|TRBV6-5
CASNGGDRGSTEAFF
TGTGCCAGCAATGGAGGGGACAGGGGAAGCACTGAAGCTTTCTTT
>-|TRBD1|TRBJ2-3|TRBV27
CASTRQGGDTQYF
TGTGCCAGCACCCGACAGGGGGGAGATACGCAGTATTTT
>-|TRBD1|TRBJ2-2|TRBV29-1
CSVNPTGMSTGELFF
TGCAGCGTGAACCCGACAGGGATGAGCACCGGGGAGCTGTTTTTT
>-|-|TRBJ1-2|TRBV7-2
CASSRGDYGYTF
TGTGCCAGCAGCCGAGGCGACTATGGCTACACCTTC
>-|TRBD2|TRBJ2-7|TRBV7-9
CASSRGGDYEQYF
TGTGCCAGCAGCCGGGGGGGCGACTACGAGCAGTACTTC
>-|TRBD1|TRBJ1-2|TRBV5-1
CASSPDRGRNGYTF
TGCGCCAGCAGCCCGGACAGGGGGCGGAATGGCTACACCTTC
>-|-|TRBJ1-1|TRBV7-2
CASSRQRGNTEAFF
TGTGCCAGCAGTCGACAAAGGGGAAACACTGAAGCTTTCTTT
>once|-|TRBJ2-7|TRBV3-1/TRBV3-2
CASSQTRDRIEQYF
TGTGCCAGCAGCCAAACCCGGGATAGGATCGAGCAGTACTTC
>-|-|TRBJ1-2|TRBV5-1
CASSPSLTRDYGYTF
TGCGCCAGCAGCCCTAGCCTGACAAGGGACTATGGCTACACCTTC
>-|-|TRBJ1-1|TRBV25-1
CASSDGYGATEAFF
TGTGCCAGCAGTGACGGGTATGGGGCCACTGAAGCTTTCTTT
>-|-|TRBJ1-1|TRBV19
CASSITDFSTEAFF
TGTGCCAGTAGTATTACGGACTTCAGCACTGAAGCTTTCTTT
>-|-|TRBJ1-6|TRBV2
CASRPETGLNSPLHF
TGTGCCAGCAGGCCGGAGACAGGACTTAATTCACCCCTCCACTTT
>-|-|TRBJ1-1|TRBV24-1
CATRGEHLNTEAFF
TGTGCCACCAGGGGAGAACACCTGAACACTGAAGCTTTCTTT
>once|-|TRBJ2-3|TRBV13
CASSLGRQVTDTQYF
TGTGCCAGCAGCTTAGGCCGGCAGGTCACAGATACGCAGTATTTT
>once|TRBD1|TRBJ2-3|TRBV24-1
CAAGQGGTDTQYF
TGTGCCGCTGGACAGGGAGGAACAGATACGCAGTATTTT
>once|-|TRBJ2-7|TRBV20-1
CSASEVHEQYF
TGCAGTGCTAGCGAGGTCCACGAGCAGTACTTC
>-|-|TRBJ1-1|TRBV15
CATSTPIMGRWTEAFF
TGTGCCACCAGCACCCCGATCATGGGGCGATGGACTGAAGCTTTCTTT
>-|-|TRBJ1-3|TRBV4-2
CASSQEATAGSGNTIYF
TGTGCCAGCAGCCAAGAGGCGACAGCCGGAAGTGGAAACACCATATATTTT
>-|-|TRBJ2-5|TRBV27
CASSTGRGVQETQYF
TGTGCCAGCAGTACAGGGCGAGGGGTCCAAGAGACCCAGTACTTC
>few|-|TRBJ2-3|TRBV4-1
CASSQGQPAVDTQYF
TGCGCCAGCAGCCAAGGTCAGCCGGCGGTAGATACGCAGTATTTT
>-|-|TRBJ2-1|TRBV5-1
CASSLAGAIPYNEQFF
TGCGCCAGCAGCTTGGCAGGGGCCATACCCTACAATGAGCAGTTCTTC
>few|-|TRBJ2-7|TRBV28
CASRLDRSYEQYF
TGTGCCAGCAGATTAGACAGGTCTTACGAGCAGTACTTC
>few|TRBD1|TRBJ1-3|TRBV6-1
CASSEWQGANTIYF
TGTGCCAGCAGTGAATGGCAGGGGGCGAACACCATATATTTT
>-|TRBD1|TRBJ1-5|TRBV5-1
CASSFNTGDQPQHF
TGCGCCAGCAGCTTTAATACAGGGGATCAGCCCCAGCATTTT
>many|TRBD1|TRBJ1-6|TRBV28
CASSFRDRNSPLHF
TGTGCCAGCAGTTTCCGGGACAGAAATTCACCCCTCCACTTT
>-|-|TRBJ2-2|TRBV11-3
CASSFSFGAANTGELFF
TGTGCCAGCAGCTTTTCTTTTGGGGCAGCGAACACCGGGGAGCTGTTTTTT
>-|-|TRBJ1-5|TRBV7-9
CASSLGVDFGTQHF
TGTGCCAGCAGCTTAGGGGTCGACTTCGGGACCCAGCATTTT
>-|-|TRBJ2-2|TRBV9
CASSAEYRVIGELFF
TGTGCCAGCAGCGCCGAATACAGGGTCATCGGGGAGCTGTTTTTT
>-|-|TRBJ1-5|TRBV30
CAWRAGGGNQPQHF
TGTGCCTGGAGGGCCGGAGGCGGGAATCAGCCCCAGCATTTT
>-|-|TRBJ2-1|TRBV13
CASTQAGSGLAYNEQFF
TGTGCCAGTACCCAAGCAGGGTCAGGGCTCGCCTACAATGAGCAGTTCTTC
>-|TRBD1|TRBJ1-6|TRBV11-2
CASSPRTGDSPLHF
TGTGCCAGCAGCCCACGGACAGGAGATTCACCCCTCCACTTT
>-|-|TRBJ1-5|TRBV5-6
CASSWGSGSNQPQHF
TGTGCCAGCAGCTGGGGCTCTGGATCCAATCAGCCCCAGCATTTT
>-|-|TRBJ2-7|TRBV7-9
CASSLESGLRSLEQYF
TGTGCCAGCAGCTTAGAGTCAGGACTCCGCTCCCTGGAGCAGTACTTC
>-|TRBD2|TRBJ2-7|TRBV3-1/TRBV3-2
CASSPSSSGGRGEQYF
TGTGCCAGCAGCCCCTCTTCTAGCGGGGGCCGGGGGGAGCAGTACTTC
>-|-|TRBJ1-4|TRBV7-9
CASSLGSGHNEKLFF
TGTGCCAGCAGCTTAGGGTCAGGACATAATGAAAAACTGTTTTTT
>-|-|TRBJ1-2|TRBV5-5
CASRYEAATNYGYTF
TGTGCCAGCCGCTATGAGGCAGCAACTAACTATGGCTACACCTTC